A selection of T cell receptor beta chains follows, all from one sample in a study of shared clonotypes between healthy human individuals. The protocol was immunoSEQ multiplex PCR, while the TCRdb copy is restricted to in-frame clones and leaves out a portion. The sample lists about 1 million clones, around 82% seen once, with more than 0.45% in the top ten. Material: memory CD4+ T cells from PBMCs. The receptors were sampled from a man between 18 and 29 years old in good health. Some clones in this sample may be carry-over from other donors' samples. Each CDR3 is given with its conserved first and last residue. The D gene is left open where the match is weak. Where a row states a size, it is once, few, many or the class of an expanded clone; other rows omit it.

>-|TRBV7-3|-|TRBJ2-2
TGTGCCAGCAGCTTAACGGAGGGGACCAGGGAGCTGTTTTTT
CASSLTEGTRELFF
>-|TRBV9|TRBD1|TRBJ2-5
TGTGCCAGCAGCTTCCGGGACAGGGGCGAGACCCAGTACTTC
CASSFRDRGETQYF
>many|TRBV9|TRBD1|TRBJ1-1
TGTGCCAGCAGCGTATATGACAGGGGGCACACTGAAGCTTTCTTT
CASSVYDRGHTEAFF
>-|TRBV7-9|-|TRBJ1-2
TGTGCCAGCAGCTTATACGGGGCGTCGGGTGGCTACACCTTC
CASSLYGASGGYTF
>-|TRBV9|-|TRBJ2-3
TGTGCCAGCAGCGTTGGGTACGCAGATACGCAGTATTTT
CASSVGYADTQYF
>-|TRBV15|-|TRBJ1-2
TGTGCCACCAGCAGAGATCCACGAGGCTATGGCTACACCTTC
CATSRDPRGYGYTF
>-|TRBV28|-|TRBJ2-7
TGTGCCAGCAGTTTAGCAGGGGCTAGCGGTGGTAGGAACGAGCAGTACTTC
CASSLAGASGGRNEQYF
>-|TRBV28|TRBD1|TRBJ1-2
TGTGCCAGCAGTCCCGGGACAGGGGGTGGCTACACCTTC
CASSPGTGGGYTF
>-|TRBV27|-|TRBJ1-5
TGTGCCAGCAGGGAACGTGGACAATATAGCAATCAGCCCCAGCATTTT
CASRERGQYSNQPQHF
>-|TRBV28|TRBD1|TRBJ1-2
TGTGCCAGCAGTTTATCCCCTGGACAGGGTTGGGGCTACACCTTC
CASSLSPGQGWGYTF
>-|TRBV5-1|-|TRBJ2-7
TGCGCCAGCAGGAGACAGGACTCCTACGAGCAGTACTTC
CASRRQDSYEQYF
>once|TRBV5-6|-|TRBJ2-5
TGTGCCAGCAGCTTAACCCGGGGTGGGGAGACCCAGTACTTC
CASSLTRGGETQYF
>-|TRBV27|-|TRBJ1-3
TGTGCCAGCAGTTTGGAGGGGAGCTCTGGAAACACCATATATTTT
CASSLEGSSGNTIYF
>-|TRBV5-4|-|TRBJ2-3
TGTGCCAGCAGCACACCAAATGACAGGTTTACAGATACGCAGTATTTT
CASSTPNDRFTDTQYF
>-|TRBV2|-|TRBJ1-5
TGTGCCAGCTGCGGGGTCGGGCAGCCCCAGCATTTT
CASCGVGQPQHF
>-|TRBV5-8|TRBD2|TRBJ2-1
TGTGCCAGCAGCAAAACTAGCGGGTCCTACAATGAGCAGTTCTTC
CASSKTSGSYNEQFF
>-|TRBV11-2|-|TRBJ2-7
TGTGCCAGCAGCTTAGATCAACGGGGGCTATCCTACGAGCAGTACTTC
CASSLDQRGLSYEQYF
>-|TRBV29-1|TRBD1|TRBJ1-2
TGCAGCGTTGAAGGCTCCGGGACAGGGGGCCGCTACACCTTC
CSVEGSGTGGRYTF
>-|TRBV7-2|TRBD1|TRBJ1-5
TGTGCCAGCAGCTTAGTAAGACAGGGGGCCAGGCAGCCCCAGCATTTT
CASSLVRQGARQPQHF
>few|TRBV5-4|TRBD2|TRBJ2-7
TGTGCCAGCAGCCTAGCGGGAGAAAGCTCCTACGAGCAGTACTTC
CASSLAGESSYEQYF
>-|TRBV7-3|-|TRBJ1-2
TGTGCCAGCAGCTTAACCGGCCGGTATGGCTACACCTTC
CASSLTGRYGYTF
>many|TRBV30|-|TRBJ1-1
TGTGCCTGGAGTGTCTCCGGGGCCGCTTTCTTT
CAWSVSGAAFF
>-|TRBV27|-|TRBJ1-5
TGTGCCAGCAGTTTGATCCGCCAAGGGCCCCAGCATTTT
CASSLIRQGPQHF
>-|TRBV5-4|TRBD2|TRBJ2-1
TGTGCCAGCAGCTCCAGCGGGAGGCCTAACAATGAGCAGTTCTTC
CASSSSGRPNNEQFF
>-|TRBV11-2|-|TRBJ2-5
TGTGCCAGCAGCTTATACATAGATCAAGAGACCCAGTACTTC
CASSLYIDQETQYF
>-|TRBV6-4|-|TRBJ1-5
TGTGCCAGCACCCATAATCAGCCCCAGCATTTT
CASTHNQPQHF
>-|TRBV30|-|TRBJ1-1
TGTGCCTGGAGTGGCGGGACACTCAACACTGAAGCTTTCTTT
CAWSGGTLNTEAFF
>-|TRBV2|TRBD2|TRBJ2-2
TGTGCCAGCAGGACTAGCGGCACCGGGGAGCTGTTTTTT
CASRTSGTGELFF
>-|TRBV6-7|-|TRBJ1-5
TGTGCCAGCAGTCTCCGGGACCCGGGAGGGGCTAGCAATCAGCCCCAGCATTTT
CASSLRDPGGASNQPQHF
>few|TRBV7-3|-|TRBJ1-3
TGTGCCAGCAGCTTCCAACACGGGGGCACCATATATTTT
CASSFQHGGTIYF
>-|TRBV11-3|TRBD2|TRBJ2-7
TGTGCCAGCAGCTTAGATACGGGAGGAGAGCAGTACTTC
CASSLDTGGEQYF
>-|TRBV19|-|TRBJ1-5
TGTGCCAGTAGTATTCTGGCAGGGTTATATCAGCCCCAGCATTTT
CASSILAGLYQPQHF
>-|TRBV14|-|TRBJ2-5
TGTGCCAGCAGCCTCCTCGGGACCTCGCAAGAGACCCAGTACTTC
CASSLLGTSQETQYF
>-|TRBV4-2|TRBD1|TRBJ2-6
TGTGCCAGCAGCCTGAGGTCTGGGGGCCCGGGACAGGTACCCTCTGGGGCCAACGTCCTGACTTTC
CASSLRSGGPGQVPSGANVLTF
>once|TRBV27|TRBD1|TRBJ1-2
TGTGCCAGCAGGCGAACAGGGGCTTTGGACTATGGCTACACCTTC
CASRRTGALDYGYTF
>-|TRBV7-2|-|TRBJ1-5
TGTGCCAGCAGCTTAAGTCAAGGTTATCAGCCCCAGCATTTT
CASSLSQGYQPQHF
>-|TRBV27|-|TRBJ1-5
TGTGCCAGCAGTACAGGGATGGGCAATCAGCCCCAGCATTTT
CASSTGMGNQPQHF
>once|TRBV11-2|TRBD1|TRBJ1-1
TGTGCCAGCAGCTCAAAAACAGGGGGCCCGGACACTGAAGCTTTCTTT
CASSSKTGGPDTEAFF
>-|TRBV7-2|-|TRBJ2-7
TGTGCCAGCAGCTTAGCGCTGTGGGCCGAGCAGTACTTC
CASSLALWAEQYF
>many|TRBV5-1|-|TRBJ2-2
TGCGCCAGCAGCTTGGGAGGGGAGAACACCGGGGAGCTGTTTTTT
CASSLGGENTGELFF
>-|TRBV11-2|-|TRBJ2-6
TGTGCCAGCAGCCGGGTTCCTGGGGCCAACGTCCTGACTTTC
CASSRVPGANVLTF
>-|TRBV5-1|TRBD1|TRBJ2-1
TGCGCCAGCAGCTCCATCTTCGTCCGGGACAGGGACTACAATGAGCAGTTCTTC
CASSSIFVRDRDYNEQFF
>few|TRBV6-5|TRBD2|TRBJ2-2
TGTGCCAGCAGTTACGCCGGGGGGACCGGGGAGCTGTTTTTT
CASSYAGGTGELFF
>-|TRBV27|-|TRBJ2-3
TGTGCCACCCGAGACCTCACAGATACGCAGTATTTT
CATRDLTDTQYF
>-|TRBV20-1|-|TRBJ2-1
TGCAGTGCTACAAGAAATGAGCAGTTCTTC
CSATRNEQFF
>-|TRBV4-2|-|TRBJ2-7
TGTGCCAGCAGCCAAGATCTGAGGACGGGCGAGCAGTACTTC
CASSQDLRTGEQYF
>-|TRBV6-1|TRBD1|TRBJ1-2
TGTGCCAGCAGTGTTCAGGGGGCAGTTTCATCCCTTAACTATGGCTACACCTTC
CASSVQGAVSSLNYGYTF
>few|TRBV6-1|TRBD1|TRBJ1-2
TGTGCCAGCGGAGAATTGACAGGGCCCAACTATGGCTACACCTTC
CASGELTGPNYGYTF
>-|TRBV29-1|-|TRBJ2-7
TGCAGCGTTGAGAGCTACGAGCAGTACTTC
CSVESYEQYF
>-|TRBV11-2|-|TRBJ2-1
TGTGCCAGCAGCTCCCCGACAGGAAATATCGTTAGTGAGCAGTTCTTC
CASSSPTGNIVSEQFF
>-|TRBV27|-|TRBJ2-6
TGTGCCAGCAACCCTTCCGGGGCTGGGGCCAACGTCCTGACTTTC
CASNPSGAGANVLTF
>-|TRBV19|TRBD2|TRBJ2-1
TGTGCCAGTAGTAGGGGGAGGAATAGCGGGCCCTACAATGAGCAGTTCTTC
CASSRGRNSGPYNEQFF
>-|TRBV10-3|-|TRBJ1-1
TGTGCCATCAGTGATGTGACGGGGACCGAAGCTTTCTTT
CAISDVTGTEAFF
>-|TRBV5-1|TRBD2|TRBJ2-3
TGCGCCAGCAGCTCTTCCGGGACTAGCGGGTATACAGATACGCAGTATTTT
CASSSSGTSGYTDTQYF
>once|TRBV27|-|TRBJ2-7
TGTGCCAGCAGTTTATATAGTATTCCCTACGAGCAGTACTTC
CASSLYSIPYEQYF
>many|TRBV19|TRBD1|TRBJ1-5
TGTGCCAGTAGTATAGACACCGGGACAGGGAATCAGCCCCAGCATTTT
CASSIDTGTGNQPQHF
>-|TRBV7-9|-|TRBJ1-2
TGTGCCAGCAGCCTTGGGCGGGGAAAGAACTATGGCTACACCTTC
CASSLGRGKNYGYTF
>-|TRBV19|-|TRBJ1-1
TGTGCCAGTAGCCTCTTCGGTGACGAAGCTTTCTTT
CASSLFGDEAFF